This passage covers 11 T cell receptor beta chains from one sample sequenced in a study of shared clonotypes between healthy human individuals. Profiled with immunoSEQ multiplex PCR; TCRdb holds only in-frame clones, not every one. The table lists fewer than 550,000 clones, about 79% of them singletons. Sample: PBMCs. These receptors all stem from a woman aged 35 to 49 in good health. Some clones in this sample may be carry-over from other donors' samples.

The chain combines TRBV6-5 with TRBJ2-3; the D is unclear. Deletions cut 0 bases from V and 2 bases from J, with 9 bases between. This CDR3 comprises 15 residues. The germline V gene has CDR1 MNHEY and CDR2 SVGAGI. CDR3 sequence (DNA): TGTGCCAGCAGTTACTCTAGGTTGTACACAGATACGCAGTATTTT. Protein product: CASSYSRLYTDTQYF.

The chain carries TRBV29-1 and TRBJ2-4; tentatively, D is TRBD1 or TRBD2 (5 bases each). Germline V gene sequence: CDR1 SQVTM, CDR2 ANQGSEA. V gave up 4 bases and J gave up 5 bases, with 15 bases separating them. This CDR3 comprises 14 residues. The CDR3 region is CSVGGGPPENIQYF. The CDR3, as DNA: TGCAGCGTTGGGGGCGGGCCCCCAGAAAACATTCAGTACTTC.

The CDR3 sequence: CASSLRTSREQYF. In DNA, the CDR3 is TGTGCCAGCAGTCTACGGACTAGCCGGGAGCAGTACTTC. V usage is TRBV28 and J usage is TRBJ2-7; 8 bases match TRBD2. The germline V gene encodes CDR1 MDHEN and CDR2 SYDVKM. The junction had 7 bases not matched to a gene; V was cut back by 5 bases and J by 7 bases. The CDR3 spans 13 residues.

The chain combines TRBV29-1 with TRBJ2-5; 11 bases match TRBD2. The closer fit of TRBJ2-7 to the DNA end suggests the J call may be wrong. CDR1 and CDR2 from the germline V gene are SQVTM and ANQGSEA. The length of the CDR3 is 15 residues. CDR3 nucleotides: TGCAGCGTTGAAAGCACTAGCGGGAGTGCCTACGAGCAGTACTTC. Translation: CSVESTSGSAYEQYF.

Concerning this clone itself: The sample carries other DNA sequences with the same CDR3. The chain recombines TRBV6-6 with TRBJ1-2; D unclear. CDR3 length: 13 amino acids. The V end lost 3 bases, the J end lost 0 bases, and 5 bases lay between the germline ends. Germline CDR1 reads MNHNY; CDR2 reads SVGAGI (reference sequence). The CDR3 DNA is TGTGCCAGCAGTTATGGTGCTAACTATGGCTACACCTTC. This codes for CASSYGANYGYTF.

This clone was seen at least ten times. The CDR3 is CASSTPGQGTGELFF. The CDR3 nucleotides are TGTGCCAGTAGTACCCCGGGACAAGGAACCGGGGAGCTGTTTTTT. The V call is TRBV19, the J call TRBJ2-2; weak D call: TRBD1 (6 bases). The germline V gene encodes CDR1 LNHDA and CDR2 SQIVND (reference sequence). This CDR3 region has 15 residues. V lost 4 bases and J lost 5, with 14 bases in between.

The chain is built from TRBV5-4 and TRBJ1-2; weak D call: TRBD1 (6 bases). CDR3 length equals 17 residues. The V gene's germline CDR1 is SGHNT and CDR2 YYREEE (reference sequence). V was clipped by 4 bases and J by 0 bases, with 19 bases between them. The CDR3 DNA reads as TGTGCCAGCAGCCCGAGGCCCCCTGACAGGACTAACTATGGCTACACCTTC. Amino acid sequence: CASSPRPPDRTNYGYTF.

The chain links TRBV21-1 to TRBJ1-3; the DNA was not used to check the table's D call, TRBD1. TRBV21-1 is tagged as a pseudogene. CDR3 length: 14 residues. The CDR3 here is CASSRGTGENTIYF. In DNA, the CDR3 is TGTGCCAGCAGCAGGGGGACAGGGGAAAACACCATATATTTT.

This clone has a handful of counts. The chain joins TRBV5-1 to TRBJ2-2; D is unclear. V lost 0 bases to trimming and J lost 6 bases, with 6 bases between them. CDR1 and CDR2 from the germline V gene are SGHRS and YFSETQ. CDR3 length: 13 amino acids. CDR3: CASSLGFAGELFF. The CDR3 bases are TGCGCCAGCAGCTTGGGGTTCGCCGGGGAGCTGTTTTTT.

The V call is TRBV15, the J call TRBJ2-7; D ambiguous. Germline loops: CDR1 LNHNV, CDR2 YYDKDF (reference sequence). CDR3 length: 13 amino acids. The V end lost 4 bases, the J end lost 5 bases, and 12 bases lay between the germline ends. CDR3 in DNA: TGTGCCACCAGCACCGAACGGAGCGACGAGCAGTACTTC. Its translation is CATSTERSDEQYF.

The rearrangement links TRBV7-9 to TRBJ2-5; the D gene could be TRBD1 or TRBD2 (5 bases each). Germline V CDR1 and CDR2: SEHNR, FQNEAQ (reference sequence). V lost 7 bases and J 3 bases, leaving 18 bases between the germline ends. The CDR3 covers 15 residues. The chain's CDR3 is CASKPGRTEEETQYF. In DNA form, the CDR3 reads TGTGCCAGCAAACCGGGACGGACGGAGGAAGAGACCCAGTACTTC.